This TCR beta chain came from a study of blood T cells in healthy people across ages (dated by TCRdb to about 2015). Looking at the study overall: In model experiments, template switching captured about one uniquely barcoded TCR beta cDNA molecule for every two T cells. To avoid experimental bias, donors of different ages were distributed randomly across sequencing lanes. The donors were split into four age groups: young (average 16 years), middle-aged (more than 35), aged (more than 55) and long-lived (roughly 77). The study measured age-related changes in TCR beta repertoire diversity using deep sequencing normalized with unique cDNA molecular identifiers. For two donors (one aged 18 to 30 and one aged 80 or older), the study analyzed two additional independent replicas of 1 million unique cDNA reads from the same blood draw.

V is reduced by 1 base and J by 5 bases, leaving a spacing of 18 bases between them. From cysteine to phenylalanine, the CDR3 is 17 amino acids long. The CDR3 DNA has 51 bases and is translated from base 1. Concerning this clonotype: It has no known antigen specificity. Base qualities are not provided; no much larger clone lies one nucleotide away.

The library was generated by 5' RACE. Instrument used: Illumina HiSeq 2500. The second PCR ran for roughly 7 to 11 cycles and used a J-beta primer mix along with a sample-barcoded 5' primer. A template-switch 5' adaptor carrying 12 random nucleotides introduced a unique molecular identifier onto each TCR beta cDNA molecule. Each sample yielded at least 2.5 million CDR3-containing paired-end reads. First-strand cDNA synthesis was performed from all RNA using the Mint cDNA synthesis kit, with priming by a TRBC-specific oligonucleotide. After uracil-DNA glycosylase treatment, a first 18-cycle PCR used universal primers M1SS and BC2_uni_R on all cDNA. In the original analysis: Each sample was normalized by randomly selecting 1 million high-quality reads, each carrying a distinct molecular identifier. Instead of being binned into consensus sequences, reads with shared molecular identifiers were discarded. CDR3 identification, clonotype clustering and error correction used MiTCR with a Q25 quality threshold and the strictest error-elimination algorithm. A nonparametric unseen species model using Euler transformation provided a lower-bound estimate of total TCR beta diversity. The public reads were run again by TCRdb, first through fastp at Q25 and then through MiXCR, and only productive beta chains were kept. Rows with a matching CDR3 protein are joined into one entry that keeps the most common DNA and genes. V and J calls and clone size were set by TCRdb, not the authors. The sample contains 1.5 million to 2 million distinct CDR3 sequences, around 50% of them found a single time. The ten largest account for over 2% of the sample.

What the study reported, not specific to this receptor: Because donor CMV infection status was unknown, age-related changes in expanded clonotypes were potentially confounded. As age increased, observed TCR beta diversity per million T cells dropped in a roughly linear way, and a significant reduction was already evident by age 40. Compared with the aged group, more naive CD4+ T cells, fewer expanded clones and increased TCR diversity were shown by the long-lived group, suggesting age selection. Estimates of total diversity based on one million sequenced T cells were regarded as lower bounds and as underestimates. A strong correlation was found between observed TCR beta diversity and the percentage of naive T cells measured by flow cytometry. Bulk unsorted PBMC profiling prevented conclusive comparison of naive and antigen-experienced compartments.

The donors were roughly 39 Caucasian individuals from Russia, aged roughly 6 to 100 years, who were systemically healthy. Each donor gave 8 to 10 milliliters of peripheral blood, drawn into EDTA-treated Vacutainer tubes. Ficoll-Paque density-gradient centrifugation was used to isolate PBMCs, with at least 7 million obtained per sample. Trizol reagent was used to extract total RNA from the PBMCs, yielding at least 5 micrograms per sample. For every donor, an aliquot of PBMCs went through flow cytometry to measure the percentages of naive CD45RAhigh/CD27high T cells. What was sequenced was blood. The chain is made from TRBV12-3 or TRBV12-4 and TRBJ1-5; the D gene lacks a confident call. This TCR derives from a woman in her thirties or forties in good health. The CDR3 region: CASSLEGAAAKDQPQHF. In nucleotides, the sequence is TGTGCCAGCAGTTTAGAGGGTGCAGCCGCCAAGGATCAGCCCCAGCATTTT.